This T cell receptor (beta chain) was recorded in a study of blood T cell repertoires in COVID-19. About the study: COVID-19 samples collected from the United States, Italy and Spain covered acute and convalescent phases. Sample material is recorded as cDNA or gDNA derived from T cells, B-cell-depleted T cells, or PBMCs.

This clone was observed a single time. Original analysis: Reference gene primer amplification yielded estimated nucleated cell counts. The protocol was immunoSEQ multiplex PCR, while the TCRdb copy is restricted to in-frame clones and leaves out a portion. That table gives V, J and clone size, and the DNA gave D and trimming. The sample contains about 88,000 clones, more than 90% of which appear only once. V shed 4 bases, J shed 5 bases, and the junction held 9 bases outside the gene matches. CDR1 SGHRS and CDR2 YFSETQ come from the germline V gene. The CDR3 spans 15 residues. Sequencing was performed on peripheral blood. The clonotype was recovered from a man aged 55 to 70 with acute or convalescent COVID-19. The chain joins TRBV5-1 to TRBJ1-1; the match to TRBD1 covers 9 bases. The CDR3, as DNA: TGCGCCAGCAGCCACTTACAGGGGGCCGGGACTGAAGCTTTCTTT. It translates to CASSHLQGAGTEAFF.